The clone carrying this T cell receptor (beta chain) appeared a single time. Donors had localized lung adenocarcinoma, a non-small cell lung cancer. MiXCR was run by TCRdb on the PCR reads, yielding one entry per CDR3 protein. The table lists just over 20,000 distinct CDR3 sequences, approximately 50% of them singletons, with more than 20% in the top ten. This specimen belongs to a study of CD4 and CD8 cells across lung adenocarcinoma regions. The V and J ends lost 5 bases and 5 bases, in that order; junction bases with no gene match: 6. The CDR3 contains 14 residues. Germline V gene data show CDR1 as SGHVS and CDR2 as FNYEAQ.

The V gene is TRBV7-6, the J gene TRBJ2-5; 9 bases are a match to TRBD2. The specimen sequenced was CD8+ T cells from the center of a lung tumor. This receptor was identified in a female donor with lung adenocarcinoma. The CD4 and CD8 labels of this study may be unreliable. The CDR3 nucleotides read TGTGCCAGCAGCGAGACTAGCGGATGGGAGACCCAGTACTTC. Its protein product is CASSETSGWETQYF. The full variable domain, its missing parts supplied by reference TRBV7-6 and TRBJ2-5, is GAGVSQSPRYKVTKRGQDVALRCDPISGHVSLYWYRQALGQGPEFLTYFNYEAQQDKSGLPNDRFSAERPEGSISTLTIQRTEQRDSAMYRCASSETSGWETQYFGPGTRLLVL.